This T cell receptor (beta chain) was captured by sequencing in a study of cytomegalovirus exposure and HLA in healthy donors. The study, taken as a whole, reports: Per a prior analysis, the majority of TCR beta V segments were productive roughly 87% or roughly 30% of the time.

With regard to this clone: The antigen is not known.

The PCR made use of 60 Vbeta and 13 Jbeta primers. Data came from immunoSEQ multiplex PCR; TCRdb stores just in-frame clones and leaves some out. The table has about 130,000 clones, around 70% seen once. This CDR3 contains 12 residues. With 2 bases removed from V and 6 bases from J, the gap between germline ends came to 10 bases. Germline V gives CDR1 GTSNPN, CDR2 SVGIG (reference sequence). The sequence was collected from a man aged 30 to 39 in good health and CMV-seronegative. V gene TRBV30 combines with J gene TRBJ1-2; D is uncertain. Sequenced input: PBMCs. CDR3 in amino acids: CAWSPGGNGYTF. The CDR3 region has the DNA TGTGCCTGGAGTCCGGGAGGGAATGGCTACACCTTC.